The clone carrying this TCR beta chain was found many times. As yet, its antigen is unknown. This record comes from a study of neurological immune-mediated disorders. Overall study results and limits: None of the CDR3 amino acid sequences of expanded clones were shared across subjects, and this suggested private repertoires in all groups.

TCRdb reprocessed the 5' RACE reads with MiXCR, giving one entry per CDR3 protein. The data contain approximately 20,000 distinct CDR3 sequences, 6% to 8.5% of them singletons. The sample comprised CD8+ T cells from blood. This sequence originates from a woman in her 30s with HTLV-1-associated myelopathy (HAM/TSP).

Here the CDR3 reads CASSWGFAGEYNEQFF. The CDR3 DNA reads as TGTGCCAGCAGTTGGGGTTTTGCAGGGGAGTACAATGAGCAGTTCTTC. The chain is built from TRBV6-5 and TRBJ2-1, with a tentative D call TRBD1 (6 bases). Per the germline V gene, CDR1 is MNHEY and CDR2 is SVGAGI. V shed 4 bases and J shed 4 bases, with 17 bases lying between them. The CDR3 covers 16 residues.